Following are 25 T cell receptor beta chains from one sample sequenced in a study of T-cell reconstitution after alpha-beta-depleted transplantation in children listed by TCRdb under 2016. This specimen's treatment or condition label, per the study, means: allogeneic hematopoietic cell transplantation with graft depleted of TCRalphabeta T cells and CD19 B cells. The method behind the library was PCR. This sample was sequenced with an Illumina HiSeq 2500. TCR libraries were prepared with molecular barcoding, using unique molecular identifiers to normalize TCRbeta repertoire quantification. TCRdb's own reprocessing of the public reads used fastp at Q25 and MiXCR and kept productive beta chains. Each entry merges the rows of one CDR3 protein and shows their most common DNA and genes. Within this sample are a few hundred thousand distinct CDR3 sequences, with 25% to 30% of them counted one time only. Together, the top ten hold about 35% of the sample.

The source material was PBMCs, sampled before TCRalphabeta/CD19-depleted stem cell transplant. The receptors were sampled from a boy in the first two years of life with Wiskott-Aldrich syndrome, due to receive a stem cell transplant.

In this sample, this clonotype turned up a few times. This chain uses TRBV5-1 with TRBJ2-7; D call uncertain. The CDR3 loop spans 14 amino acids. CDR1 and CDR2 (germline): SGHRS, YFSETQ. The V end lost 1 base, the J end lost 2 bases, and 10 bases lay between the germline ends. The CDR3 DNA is TGCGCCAGCAGCTTGCGGCAGAACGCCTACGAGCAGTACTTC. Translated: CASSLRQNAYEQYF.

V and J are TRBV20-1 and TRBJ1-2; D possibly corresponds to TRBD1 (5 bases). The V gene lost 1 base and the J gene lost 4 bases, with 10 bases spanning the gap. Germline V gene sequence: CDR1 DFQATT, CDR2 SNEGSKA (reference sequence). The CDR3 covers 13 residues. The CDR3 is CSARGSGIYGYTF. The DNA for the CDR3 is TGCAGTGCTAGAGGTTCAGGGATCTATGGCTACACCTTC.

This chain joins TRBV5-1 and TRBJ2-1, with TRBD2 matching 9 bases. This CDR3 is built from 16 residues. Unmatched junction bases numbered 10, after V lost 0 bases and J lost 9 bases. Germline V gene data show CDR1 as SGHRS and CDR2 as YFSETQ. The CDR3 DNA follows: TGCGCCAGCAGCTTGGCTCCTAGTTTGCGGGAGGGTGAGCAGTTCTTC. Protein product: CASSLAPSLREGEQFF.

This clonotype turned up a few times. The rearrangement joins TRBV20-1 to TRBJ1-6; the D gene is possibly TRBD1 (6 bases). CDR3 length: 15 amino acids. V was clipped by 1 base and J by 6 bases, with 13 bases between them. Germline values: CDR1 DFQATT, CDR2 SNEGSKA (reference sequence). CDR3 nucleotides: TGCAGTGCTAGAGCAGGGGAAGTTGGTAATTCACCCCTCCACTTT. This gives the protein CSARAGEVGNSPLHF.

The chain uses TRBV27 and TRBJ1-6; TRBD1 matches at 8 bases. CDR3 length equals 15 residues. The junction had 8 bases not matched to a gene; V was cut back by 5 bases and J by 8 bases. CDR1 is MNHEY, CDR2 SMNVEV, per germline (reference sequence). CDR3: CASSIGQGGYSPLHF. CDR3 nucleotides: TGTGCCAGCAGTATCGGACAGGGCGGCTATTCACCCCTCCACTTT.

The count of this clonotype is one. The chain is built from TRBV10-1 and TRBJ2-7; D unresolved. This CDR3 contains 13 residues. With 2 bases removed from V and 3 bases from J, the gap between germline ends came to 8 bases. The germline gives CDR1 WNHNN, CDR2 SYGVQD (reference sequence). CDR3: CASSERSRYEQYF. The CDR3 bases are TGCGCCAGCAGTGAGCGGTCCCGCTACGAGCAGTACTTC.

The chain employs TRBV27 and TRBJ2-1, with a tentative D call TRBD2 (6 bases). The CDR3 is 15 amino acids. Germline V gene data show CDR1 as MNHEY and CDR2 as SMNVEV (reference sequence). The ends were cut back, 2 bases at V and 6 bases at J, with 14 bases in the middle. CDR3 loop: CASSLVSSATNEQFF. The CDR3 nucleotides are TGTGCCAGCAGTTTAGTGTCTAGCGCTACCAATGAGCAGTTCTTC.

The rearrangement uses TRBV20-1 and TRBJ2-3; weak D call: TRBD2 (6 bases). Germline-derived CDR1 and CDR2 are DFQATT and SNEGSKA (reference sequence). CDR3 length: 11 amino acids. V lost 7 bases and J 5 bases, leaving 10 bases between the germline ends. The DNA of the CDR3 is TGCAGTGGACTAGTTAGAGATACGCAGTATTTT. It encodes CSGLVRDTQYF.

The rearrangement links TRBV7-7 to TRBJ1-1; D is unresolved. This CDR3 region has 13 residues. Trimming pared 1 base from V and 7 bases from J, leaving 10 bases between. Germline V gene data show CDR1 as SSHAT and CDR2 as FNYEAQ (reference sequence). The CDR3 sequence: CASSLEYGSEAFF. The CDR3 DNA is TGTGCCAGCAGCTTAGAATACGGGAGTGAAGCTTTCTTT.

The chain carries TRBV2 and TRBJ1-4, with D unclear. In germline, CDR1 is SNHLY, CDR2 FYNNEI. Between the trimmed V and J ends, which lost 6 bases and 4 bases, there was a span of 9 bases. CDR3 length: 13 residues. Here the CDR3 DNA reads TGTGCCAGCAGAAGAGACATTAATGAAAAACTGTTTTTT. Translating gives CASRRDINEKLFF.

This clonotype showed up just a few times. The DNA of the CDR3 is TGCGCCAGCAGCTCCGCCGGGACAGGGGAAGAGACCCAGTACTTC. Translation gives CASSSAGTGEETQYF. The V call is TRBV5-1, the J call TRBJ2-5; TRBD1 agrees at 10 bases. Germline CDR1 SGHRS, CDR2 YFSETQ. V lost 3 bases, J lost 3 bases, and 5 bases stayed unmatched. The CDR3 totals 15 residues.

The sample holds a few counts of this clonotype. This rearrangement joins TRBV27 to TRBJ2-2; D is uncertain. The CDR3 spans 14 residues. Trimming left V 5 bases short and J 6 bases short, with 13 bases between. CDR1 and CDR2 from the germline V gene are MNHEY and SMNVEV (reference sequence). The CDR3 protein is CASSPLVGPGELFF. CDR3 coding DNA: TGTGCCAGCAGTCCGCTAGTGGGTCCCGGGGAGCTGTTTTTT.

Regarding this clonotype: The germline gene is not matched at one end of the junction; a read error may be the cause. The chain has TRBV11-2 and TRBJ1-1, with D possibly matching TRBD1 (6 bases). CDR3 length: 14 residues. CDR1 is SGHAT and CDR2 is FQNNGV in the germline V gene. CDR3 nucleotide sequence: TGTGCCAGCAGCCTCGACAGGATGAACACTGAAGTTTTCTTT. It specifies CASSLDRMNTEVFF.

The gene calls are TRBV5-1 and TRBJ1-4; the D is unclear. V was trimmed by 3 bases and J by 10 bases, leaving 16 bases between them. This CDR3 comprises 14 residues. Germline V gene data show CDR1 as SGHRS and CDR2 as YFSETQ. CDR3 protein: CASSSLGGIAKLFF. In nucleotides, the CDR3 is TGCGCCAGCAGCTCCCTCGGTGGGATCGCAAAACTGTTTTTT.

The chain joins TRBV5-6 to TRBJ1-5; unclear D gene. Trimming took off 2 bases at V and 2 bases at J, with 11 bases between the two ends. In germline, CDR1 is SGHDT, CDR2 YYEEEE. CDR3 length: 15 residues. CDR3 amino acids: CASSFLAGRNQPQHF. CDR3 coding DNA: TGTGCCAGCAGCTTTCTCGCTGGTCGCAATCAGCCCCAGCATTTT.

The CDR3 DNA reads TGTGCCAGCAGTGGGACAGGTCATAACACTGAAGCTTTCTTT. It yields the protein CASSGTGHNTEAFF. J is TRBJ1-1 and V is TRBV2; 7 nucleotides align to TRBD1. The V and J ends lost 4 bases and 2 bases, in that order; junction bases with no gene match: 4. The CDR3 is made up of 14 amino acids. Per the germline V gene, CDR1 is SNHLY and CDR2 is FYNNEI.

The CDR3 DNA sequence: TGTGCCAGCAGTCGCCAGGTTACGATTGGAAACACCATATATTTT. Amino acid sequence: CASSRQVTIGNTIYF. The gene calls are TRBV12-3 or TRBV12-4 and TRBJ1-3; unclear D gene. The ends were cut back, 5 bases at V and 3 bases at J, with 14 bases in the middle. The CDR3 consists of 15 residues.

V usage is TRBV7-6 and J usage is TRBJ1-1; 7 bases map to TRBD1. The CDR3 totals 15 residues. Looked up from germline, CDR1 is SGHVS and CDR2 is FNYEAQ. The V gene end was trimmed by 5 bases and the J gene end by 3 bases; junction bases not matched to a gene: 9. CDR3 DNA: TGTGCCAGCAGCCGAGACAGGGTATACGACACTGAAGCTTTCTTT. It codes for CASSRDRVYDTEAFF. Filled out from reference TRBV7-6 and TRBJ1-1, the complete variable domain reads GAGVSQSPRYKVTKRGQDVALRCDPISGHVSLYWYRQALGQGPEFLTYFNYEAQQDKSGLPNDRFSAERPEGSISTLTIQRTEQRDSAMYRCASSRDRVYDTEAFFGQGTRLTVV.

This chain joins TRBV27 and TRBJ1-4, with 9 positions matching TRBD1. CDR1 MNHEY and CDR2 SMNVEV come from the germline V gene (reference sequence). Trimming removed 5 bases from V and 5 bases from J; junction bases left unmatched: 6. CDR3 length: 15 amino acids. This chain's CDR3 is CASSPKGTGNEKLFF. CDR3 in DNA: TGTGCCAGCAGTCCTAAAGGGACAGGGAATGAAAAACTGTTTTTT.

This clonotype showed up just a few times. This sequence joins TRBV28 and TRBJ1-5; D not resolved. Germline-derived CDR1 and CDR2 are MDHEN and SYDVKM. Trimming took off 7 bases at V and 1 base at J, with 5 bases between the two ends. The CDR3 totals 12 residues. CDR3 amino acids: CASIDSNQPQHF. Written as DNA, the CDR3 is TGTGCCAGCATAGACAGCAATCAGCCCCAGCATTTT.

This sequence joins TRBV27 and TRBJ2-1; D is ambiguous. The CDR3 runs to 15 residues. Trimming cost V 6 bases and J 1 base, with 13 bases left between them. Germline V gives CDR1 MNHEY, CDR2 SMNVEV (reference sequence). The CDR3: CASSRIAGSYNEQFF. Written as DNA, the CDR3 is TGTGCCAGCAGCCGAATAGCTGGGTCCTACAATGAGCAGTTCTTC.

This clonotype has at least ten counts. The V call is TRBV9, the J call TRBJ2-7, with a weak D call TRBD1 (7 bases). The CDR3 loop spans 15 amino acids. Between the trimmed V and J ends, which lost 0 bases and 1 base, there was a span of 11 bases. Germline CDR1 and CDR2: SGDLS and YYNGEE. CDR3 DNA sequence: TGTGCCAGCAGCGTAGGGGCAGGGGGGTCCTACGAGCAGTACTTC. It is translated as CASSVGAGGSYEQYF.

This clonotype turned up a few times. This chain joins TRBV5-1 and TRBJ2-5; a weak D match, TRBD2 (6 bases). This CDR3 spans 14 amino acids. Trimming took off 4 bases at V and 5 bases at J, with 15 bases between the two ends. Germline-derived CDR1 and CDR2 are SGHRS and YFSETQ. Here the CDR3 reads CASSPSTSRETQYF. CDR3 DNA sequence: TGCGCCAGCAGCCCTTCGACTAGTAGGGAGACCCAGTACTTC.

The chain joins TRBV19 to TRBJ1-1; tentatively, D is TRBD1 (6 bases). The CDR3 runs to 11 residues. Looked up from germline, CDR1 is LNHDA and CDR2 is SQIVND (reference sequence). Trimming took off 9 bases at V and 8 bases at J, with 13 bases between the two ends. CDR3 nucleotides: TGTGCCAGCAGGGACATTATCGAAGCTTTCTTT. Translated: CASRDIIEAFF.

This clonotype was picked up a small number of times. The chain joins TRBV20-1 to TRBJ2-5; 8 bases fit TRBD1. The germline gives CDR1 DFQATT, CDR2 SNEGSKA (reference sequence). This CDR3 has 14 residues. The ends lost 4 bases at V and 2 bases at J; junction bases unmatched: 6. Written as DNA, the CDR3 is TGCAGTGCTAAATCGACAGGGGAACAAGAGACCCAGTACTTC. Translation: CSAKSTGEQETQYF.